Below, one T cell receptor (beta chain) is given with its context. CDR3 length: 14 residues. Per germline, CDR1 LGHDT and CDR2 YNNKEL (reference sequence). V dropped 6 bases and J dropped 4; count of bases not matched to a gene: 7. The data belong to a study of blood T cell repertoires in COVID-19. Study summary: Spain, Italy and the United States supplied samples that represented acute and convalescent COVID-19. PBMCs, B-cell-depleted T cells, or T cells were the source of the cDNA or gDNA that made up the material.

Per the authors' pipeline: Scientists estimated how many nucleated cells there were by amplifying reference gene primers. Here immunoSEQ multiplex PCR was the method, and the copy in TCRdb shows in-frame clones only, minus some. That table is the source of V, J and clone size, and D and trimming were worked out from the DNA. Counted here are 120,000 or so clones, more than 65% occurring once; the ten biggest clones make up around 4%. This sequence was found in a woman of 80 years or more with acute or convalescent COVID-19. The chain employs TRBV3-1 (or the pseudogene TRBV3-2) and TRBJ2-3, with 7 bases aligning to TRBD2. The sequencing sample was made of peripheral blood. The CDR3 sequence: CASRQTAGADTQYF. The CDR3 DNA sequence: TGTGCCAGCAGGCAGACGGCGGGAGCAGATACGCAGTATTTT.